Shown below are 30 T cell receptor beta chains from a single sample sequenced in a study of T cell changes during pregnancy in multiple sclerosis. Only in-frame clones appear in the TCRdb table, and some are missing; sequencing was by immunoSEQ multiplex PCR. Of more than 65,000 clones listed, roughly nine tenths were seen once; the top ten hold approximately 3.4%. The material was peripheral blood, obtained before pregnancy. These receptors were taken from a female donor with multiple sclerosis, enrolled in a pregnancy study.

The chain is built from TRBV5-6 and TRBJ2-7; 9 nucleotides line up with TRBD2. The CDR3 has 15 amino acids. Germline V CDR1 and CDR2: SGHDT, YYEEEE. V lost 0 bases to trimming and J lost 0 bases; unmatched junction nucleotides: 1. CDR3 sequence (DNA): TGTGCCAGCAGCTTGGCTAGCGGGGACTCCTACGAGCAGTACTTC. Protein: CASSLASGDSYEQYF. Based on the CDR3 plus reference TRBV5-6 and TRBJ2-7, the full variable domain is DAGVTQSPTHLIKTRGQQVTLRCSPKSGHDTVSWYQQALGQGPQFIFQYYEEEERQRGNFPDRFSGHQFPNYSSELNVNALLLGDSALYLCASSLASGDSYEQYFGPGTRLTVT.

J is TRBJ2-5 and V is TRBV29-1, with 9 nucleotides matching TRBD1. This CDR3 spans 17 amino acids. The V segment lost 1 base and the J segment 5 bases; nucleotides outside the gene matches: 14. Germline V lookup: CDR1 SQVTM, CDR2 ANQGSEA. CDR3 region: CSVEGTGTGISRETQYF. The CDR3 bases are TGCAGCGTTGAAGGTACCGGGACAGGGATCTCCAGGGAGACCCAGTACTTC. Filled out from reference TRBV29-1 and TRBJ2-5, the complete variable domain reads SAVISQKPSRDICQRGTSLTIQCQVDSQVTMMFWYRQQPGQSLTLIATANQGSEATYESGFVIDKFPISRPNLTFSTLTVSNMSPEDSSIYLCSVEGTGTGISRETQYFGPGTRLLVL.

This rearrangement joins TRBV5-6 to TRBJ1-5; D is unclear. The CDR3 has 14 amino acids. The V end was cut by 2 bases, the J end by 1 base, with 7 bases between. Germline-derived CDR1 and CDR2 are SGHDT and YYEEEE. The CDR3 reads CASSLWRSNQPQHF. CDR3 DNA sequence: TGTGCCAGCAGCTTATGGCGGAGCAATCAGCCCCAGCATTTT.

J is TRBJ2-7 and V is TRBV12-5; unclear D gene. Trimming shortened V by 2 bases and J by 3 bases, and 5 bases separated the two germline ends. The CDR3 length is 12 residues. Per the germline V gene, CDR1 is LGHNT and CDR2 is FRNRAP. For the CDR3, the DNA is TGTGCTAGTGGTTTGTTCAGCTACGAGCAGTACTTC. It encodes CASGLFSYEQYF.

The V call is TRBV28, the J call TRBJ2-2; no clear D gene. CDR1 and CDR2 from the germline V gene are MDHEN and SYDVKM. The CDR3 runs 14 residues. Trimming took off 9 bases at V and 4 bases at J, with 15 bases between the two ends. The CDR3 spells CASGPVGFTGELFF. In nucleotides, the CDR3 is TGTGCCAGTGGCCCGGTCGGGTTCACCGGGGAGCTGTTTTTT.

The chain links TRBV2 to TRBJ1-1; no clear D. This CDR3 region has 11 residues. With 2 bases removed from V and 9 bases from J, the gap between germline ends came to 7 bases. Per the germline V gene, CDR1 is SNHLY and CDR2 is FYNNEI. For the CDR3, the DNA is TGTGCCAGCAGTGAAACACCGAAAGCTTTCTTT. This encodes CASSETPKAFF.

This clone is a singleton in its sample. The CDR3 DNA sequence: TGCGCCAGCAGTGAGACCCTCGCCGGGCAGTTCTTC. Its protein product is CASSETLAGQFF. This chain uses TRBV10-1 with TRBJ2-1; D remains unclear. The CDR3 spans 12 residues. V shed 2 bases and J shed 12 bases, with 11 bases lying between them. Germline CDR1 reads WNHNN; CDR2 reads SYGVQD (reference sequence).

The V gene is TRBV6-1, the J gene TRBJ1-1, with D possibly TRBD1 on 5 matching bases. Trimming cost V 0 bases and J 0 bases, with 17 bases left between them. The germline CDR1 and CDR2 sequences are MNHNS and SASEGT. The length of the CDR3 is 18 residues. In nucleotides, the CDR3 is TGTGCCAGCAGTGAAGCTTTTGCAGGGTCGGTCATGAACACTGAAGCTTTCTTT. The encoded protein is CASSEAFAGSVMNTEAFF.

The chain combines TRBV29-1 with TRBJ2-7; 7 bases line up with TRBD1. Unmatched junction bases numbered 14, after V lost 5 bases and J lost 4 bases. CDR1 and CDR2 from the germline V gene are SQVTM and ANQGSEA. The CDR3 totals 15 residues. The CDR3 DNA sequence: TGCAGCGTTCTCCCGACAGGGTATGGGTCTTACGAGCAGTACTTC. This translates into CSVLPTGYGSYEQYF.

The V call is TRBV2, the J call TRBJ2-7; 8 positions agree with TRBD1. The CDR3 totals 14 residues. V dropped 7 bases and J dropped 0; count of bases not matched to a gene: 5. Germline V CDR1 and CDR2: SNHLY, FYNNEI. CDR3 sequence reads: CASNRQGSSYEQYF. The CDR3 nucleotides read TGTGCCAGCAACAGACAGGGGTCCTCCTACGAGCAGTACTTC.

This clone was seen just once. This chain links TRBV5-1 with TRBJ2-1, with 8 bases aligning to TRBD1. Germline V gene data show CDR1 as SGHRS and CDR2 as YFSETQ. This CDR3 is built from 13 residues. The V and J ends lost 5 bases and 6 bases, in that order; junction bases with no gene match: 4. CDR3: CASSWDRSNEQFF. CDR3 sequence (DNA): TGCGCCAGCAGTTGGGACAGGAGCAATGAGCAGTTCTTC.

The V call is TRBV7-8, the J call TRBJ2-5; 7 positions agree with TRBD2. Looked up from germline, CDR1 is SGHVS and CDR2 is FQNEAQ. This CDR3 is 15 amino acids long. J gave up 5 bases and V 2 bases, and 8 bases lay outside the gene matches. CDR3 in amino acids: CASSLMGGDAETQYF. As DNA, the CDR3 is TGTGCCAGCAGCTTAATGGGGGGGGACGCGGAGACCCAGTACTTC. Full variable domain (outside the CDR3, taken from reference TRBV7-8 and TRBJ2-5): GAGVSQSPRYKVAKRGQDVALRCDPISGHVSLFWYQQALGQGPEFLTYFQNEAQLDKSGLPSDRFFAERPEGSVSTLKIQRTQQEDSAVYLCASSLMGGDAETQYFGPGTRLLVL.

The chain uses TRBV7-9 and TRBJ2-7; possible D gene TRBD1, 6 bases. In germline, CDR1 is SEHNR, CDR2 FQNEAQ (reference sequence). The V and J ends lost 6 bases and 4 bases respectively, with 13 bases between them. The CDR3 has 13 amino acids. The CDR3 protein is CASRNRDKYEQYF. DNA of the CDR3: TGTGCCAGCAGAAACCGGGACAAATACGAGCAGTACTTC.

This clone was detected only once. V usage is TRBV6-5 and J usage is TRBJ1-1, with TRBD1 matching over 7 bases. The CDR3 is 14 amino acids. Germline lookup yields CDR1 MNHEY and CDR2 SVGAGI. J gave up 1 base and V 6 bases, and 5 bases lay outside the gene matches. The DNA of the CDR3 is TGTGCCAGCAGAGGCCGGGACAGGAACACTGAAGCTTTCTTT. Encoded protein: CASRGRDRNTEAFF.

V gene TRBV19 combines with J gene TRBJ2-7; 8 positions agree with TRBD1. Trimming at V came to 3 bases and at J to 5 bases, leaving 3 bases not matched to a gene. Germline assignment: CDR1 LNHDA and CDR2 SQIVND (reference sequence). The CDR3 is 13 amino acids. CDR3 sequence: CASSIRGLDEQYF. CDR3 DNA: TGTGCCAGTAGTATCAGGGGGCTCGACGAGCAGTACTTC.

The V and J genes are TRBV7-9 and TRBJ2-7; 10 bases map to TRBD1. The V gene end was trimmed by 11 bases and the J gene end by 6 bases; junction bases not matched to a gene: 10. The CDR3 totals 13 residues. The germline V gene encodes CDR1 SEHNR and CDR2 FQNEAQ (reference sequence). The CDR3 spells CAWKGQGSPEQYF. The DNA for the CDR3 is TGTGCCTGGAAGGGACAGGGGTCCCCCGAGCAGTACTTC.

This rearrangement joins TRBV30 to TRBJ1-2; tentative D call: TRBD1 (6 bases). The CDR3 covers 14 residues. Trimming removed 2 bases from V and 8 bases from J, with 18 bases in between. Germline V gene lookup returns CDR1 GTSNPN and CDR2 SVGIG (reference sequence). Written as DNA, the CDR3 is TGTGCCTGGAGTCGATTTACAGGGAAGGTGGGCTACACCTTC. Its protein product is CAWSRFTGKVGYTF.

This clone was picked up one time. J is TRBJ2-5 and V is TRBV7-9; tentatively, D is TRBD1 (5 bases). Per the germline V gene, CDR1 is SEHNR and CDR2 is FQNEAQ (reference sequence). CDR3 length: 14 amino acids. V lost 0 bases and J lost 4, with 9 bases in between. This CDR3 is CASSLAGVGETQYF. The CDR3, as DNA: TGTGCCAGCAGCTTAGCAGGGGTAGGAGAGACCCAGTACTTC.

This clone showed up just once. The rearrangement uses TRBV20-1 and TRBJ2-7, with TRBD1 identical over 7 bases. The J segment lost 3 bases and the V segment lost 8 bases, leaving 4 bases of the junction unmatched. The CDR3 loop spans 11 amino acids. CDR1 is DFQATT, CDR2 SNEGSKA, per germline (reference sequence). The DNA of the CDR3 is TGCAGTAACGGGACAGACTACGAGCAGTACTTC. Residues: CSNGTDYEQYF.

CDR3 protein: CASSQGTGGKYEQYF. In DNA form, the CDR3 reads TGTGCCAGCAGCCAAGGGACAGGGGGGAAGTACGAGCAGTACTTC. J is TRBJ2-7 and V is TRBV7-2, with TRBD1 matching over 11 bases. Germline CDR1 SGHTA, CDR2 FQGNSA. This CDR3 contains 15 residues. Germline trimming cut 5 bases from V and 4 bases from J; bases unmatched to any gene: 7.

The rearrangement joins TRBV7-6 to TRBJ1-4; D may be TRBD1 (6 bases). The germline gives CDR1 SGHVS, CDR2 FNYEAQ. The length of the CDR3 is 15 residues. The V and J ends lost 2 bases and 4 bases respectively, with 11 bases between them. DNA of the CDR3: TGTGCCAGCAGCTTACGAACAGGGTATAATGAAAAACTGTTTTTT. Translation: CASSLRTGYNEKLFF.

This clone appeared once. The chain is built from TRBV5-1 and TRBJ2-7; 8 bases map to TRBD1. CDR1 is SGHRS, CDR2 YFSETQ, per germline. CDR3 size: 17 residues. The ends lost 3 bases at V and 3 bases at J; junction bases unmatched: 14. CDR3 sequence (DNA): TGCGCCAGCAGCTGGACCCATGGACAGGGTTTTGTCTACGAGCAGTACTTC. Residues: CASSWTHGQGFVYEQYF.

The chain joins TRBV6-1 to TRBJ2-7, with TRBD2 as a possible D gene (6 bases). Germline V gives CDR1 MNHNS, CDR2 SASEGT. The V and J ends lost 5 bases and 0 bases respectively, with 11 bases between them. The CDR3 runs to 14 residues. CDR3 DNA: TGTGCCAGCAGTACCCGGACTAACTCCTACGAGCAGTACTTC. Amino acids: CASSTRTNSYEQYF.

The J gene is TRBJ2-5, the V gene TRBV19; 12 bases map to TRBD2. Trimming took 5 bases from V and 5 from J; bases not matched to a gene: 6. The CDR3 runs to 15 residues. CDR1 is LNHDA and CDR2 is SQIVND in the germline V gene (reference sequence). The CDR3 spells CASSRTSGEYETQYF. As DNA, the CDR3 is TGTGCCAGTAGTCGGACTAGCGGGGAGTATGAGACCCAGTACTTC.

A remark on this clone: Other DNA sequences in this specimen translate into the identical CDR3. The V gene is TRBV6-5, the J gene TRBJ1-1, with unresolved D. Per the germline V gene, CDR1 is MNHEY and CDR2 is SVGAGI. Trimming pared 0 bases from V and 5 bases from J, leaving 10 bases between. The CDR3 covers 14 residues. The chain's CDR3 is CASSYSRGGTEAFF. The CDR3 region has the DNA TGTGCCAGCAGTTACTCTCGGGGAGGTACTGAAGCTTTCTTT.

This chain links TRBV7-9 with TRBJ2-3; perhaps TRBD2 as D (6 bases). Germline V gene sequence: CDR1 SEHNR, CDR2 FQNEAQ (reference sequence). The CDR3 consists of 12 residues. Trimming left V 6 bases short and J 8 bases short, with 12 bases between. DNA for the CDR3: TGTGCCAGCAGTCCACTAGCAGTTACGCAGTATTTT. Translated, it gives CASSPLAVTQYF.

This clone was seen once. A read error may account for a junction end that differs from germline. This chain links TRBV6-5 with TRBJ1-2; D call uncertain. Germline CDR1 is MNHEY and CDR2 is SVGAGI. CDR3 length equals 12 residues. Here the CDR3 DNA reads TGTGCCAGCAGCCTAAACGACTACGGCTACACCTTC. It encodes CASSLNDYGYTF.

The chain couples TRBV10-3 to TRBJ2-3; D is ambiguous. V lost 3 bases to trimming and J lost 4 bases, with 11 bases between them. Germline CDR1 is ENHRY and CDR2 is SYGVKD. This CDR3 has 14 amino acids. Here the CDR3 reads CAISDRQVADTQYF. The CDR3 DNA sequence: TGTGCCATCAGTGATCGGCAGGTGGCAGATACGCAGTATTTT.

This chain connects TRBV2 to TRBJ1-2; 7 nucleotides match TRBD1. Germline V CDR1 and CDR2: SNHLY, FYNNEI. With V trimmed by 4 bases and J by 1 base, 3 bases remained unmatched. The CDR3 is 14 amino acids. The CDR3 loop is CASSAQGVNYGYTF. The DNA for the CDR3 is TGTGCCAGCAGTGCCCAGGGGGTTAACTATGGCTACACCTTC.

This chain uses TRBV6-6 with TRBJ1-1; perhaps TRBD1 as D (6 bases). The V gene lost 0 bases and the J gene lost 1 base, with 6 bases spanning the gap. Germline CDR1 reads MNHNY; CDR2 reads SVGAGI (reference sequence). This CDR3 has 14 residues. CDR3 coding DNA: TGTGCCAGCAGTTACTCGACAGGGAACACTGAAGCTTTCTTT. This sequence encodes CASSYSTGNTEAFF.